These 19 T cell receptor beta chains were all obtained from the same sample, sequenced in a study of blood T cell repertoires in COVID-19. TCRdb's copy holds only in-frame clones and misses some; the assay was immunoSEQ multiplex PCR. The sample consists of 270,000 or so clones, roughly 86% of them appearing once. Sequenced sample: peripheral blood. The receptors stem from a man aged 40-49 years with active or convalescent COVID-19.

J is TRBJ2-5 and V is TRBV5-1; 8 bases line up with TRBD2. CDR3 length: 15 residues. J lost 2 bases, V lost 6 bases, and 9 bases had no gene match. Germline V gene sequence: CDR1 SGHRS, CDR2 YFSETQ. CDR3 nucleotide sequence: TGCGCCAGCACCGCAGCGGGAGCTAGGCAAGAGACCCAGTACTTC. As protein: CASTAAGARQETQYF. The full variable domain, rest sourced from reference TRBV5-1 and TRBJ2-5, is KAGVTQTPRYLIKTRGQQVTLSCSPISGHRSVSWYQQTPGQGLQFLFEYFSETQRNKGNFPGRFSGRQFSNSRSEMNVSTLELGDSALYLCASTAAGARQETQYFGPGTRLLVL.

This clone has more than one count but fewer than ten. J is TRBJ2-7 and V is TRBV5-8, with 7 bases matching TRBD2. V gave up 7 bases and J gave up 3 bases; unmatched junction bases: 10. The CDR3 totals 14 residues. Germline V gene sequence: CDR1 SGHTS, CDR2 YDEGEE. The CDR3 here is CASSPWAGDYEQYF. The CDR3, as DNA: TGTGCCAGCTCCCCCTGGGCGGGGGACTACGAGCAGTACTTC. Using reference TRBV5-8 and TRBJ2-7 for the parts outside the CDR3, the full variable domain is EAGVTQSPTHLIKTRGQQATLRCSPISGHTSVYWYQQALGLGLQFLLWYDEGEERNRGNFPPRFSGRQFPNYSSELNVNALELEDSALYLCASSPWAGDYEQYFGPGTRLTVT.

The chain has TRBV18 and TRBJ2-2; no firm D call. The CDR3 consists of 16 residues. The V gene lost 3 bases and the J gene lost 2 bases, with 13 bases spanning the gap. From germline, CDR1 is KGHSH and CDR2 LQKENI. CDR3 DNA sequence: TGTGCCAGCTCACCCTTCGGTCCTTTCAACACCGGGGAGCTGTTTTTT. Translation gives CASSPFGPFNTGELFF.

V usage is TRBV13 and J usage is TRBJ2-1; a weak D match, TRBD1 (5 bases). Germline CDR1 reads PRHDT; CDR2 reads FYEKMQ (reference sequence). V lost 0 bases, J lost 6 bases, and 12 bases lay in between. The CDR3 totals 15 residues. Written as DNA, the CDR3 is TGTGCCAGCAGCTTAGGCAGATGGGGCGGCAATGAGCAGTTCTTC. It is translated as CASSLGRWGGNEQFF.

The V call is TRBV24-1, the J call TRBJ2-6, with TRBD1 matching over 7 bases. The V gene's germline CDR1 is KGHDR and CDR2 SFDVKD. The CDR3 runs 16 residues. V lost 3 bases and J lost 2; bases outside the gene matches: 3. The CDR3 spells CATSDDRVTGANVLTF. In DNA form, the CDR3 reads TGTGCCACCAGTGATGACAGGGTAACTGGGGCCAACGTCCTGACTTTC.

The chain employs TRBV9 and TRBJ1-1; no clear D. The germline gives CDR1 SGDLS, CDR2 YYNGEE. Between the trimmed V and J ends, which lost 0 bases and 4 bases, there was a span of 13 bases. The CDR3 length is 15 residues. The CDR3 reads CASSVVPVTGTEAFF. The CDR3 nucleotides are TGTGCCAGCAGCGTAGTACCAGTGACTGGCACTGAAGCTTTCTTT.

The gene calls are TRBV10-3 and TRBJ1-5; TRBD1 matches 7 bases. The V gene's germline CDR1 is ENHRY and CDR2 SYGVKD. The CDR3 spans 14 residues. V was pared by 6 bases and J by 5 bases, with 7 bases of the junction left unmatched. CDR3 coding DNA: TGTGCCATCAGAGCTACAGGGGTCGATCAGCCCCAGCATTTT. It encodes CAIRATGVDQPQHF.

The CDR3 DNA follows: TGTGCCAGCAGCCCTGGGGACAGAGCCAGCTATGGCTACACCTTC. Translated: CASSPGDRASYGYTF. The chain has TRBV7-3 and TRBJ1-2; 7 bases are a match to TRBD1. V lost 5 bases and J lost 4; bases outside the gene matches: 10. The CDR3 is 15 residues long. Germline V gene data show CDR1 as SGHTA and CDR2 as FQGTGA.

J is TRBJ2-3 and V is TRBV13, with 8 nucleotides matching TRBD2. V lost 5 bases, J lost 0 bases, and 7 bases stayed unmatched. The CDR3 extends over 16 amino acids. Looked up from germline, CDR1 is PRHDT and CDR2 is FYEKMQ (reference sequence). CDR3 DNA sequence: TGTGCCAGCAGCGGACCTAGCGGGCCTAGCACAGATACGCAGTATTTT. Its translation is CASSGPSGPSTDTQYF.

This clone showed up just once. V usage is TRBV30 and J usage is TRBJ1-5, with a weak D call TRBD1 (6 bases). Germline CDR1 reads GTSNPN; CDR2 reads SVGIG (reference sequence). V lost 4 bases, J lost 5 bases, and 12 bases lay in between. This CDR3 has 13 residues. CDR3 amino acids: CAWTYKGDQPQHF. The CDR3 DNA sequence: TGTGCCTGGACATACAAGGGGGATCAGCCCCAGCATTTT.

Remarks on this clone: Additional DNA sequences in this sample encode the identical CDR3. V is TRBV27 and J is TRBJ1-5; D gene unclear. The germline gives CDR1 MNHEY, CDR2 SMNVEV (reference sequence). The CDR3 length is 13 residues. V lost 4 bases and J lost 0, with 4 bases in between. In nucleotides, the CDR3 is TGTGCCAGCAGTTCGTATAGCAATCAGCCCCAGCATTTT. Protein: CASSSYSNQPQHF.

This clone was observed a few times. The chain has TRBV10-3 and TRBJ1-2, with D perhaps matching TRBD1 (5 bases). Deletions cut 4 bases from V and 7 bases from J, with 19 bases between. The CDR3 loop spans 15 amino acids. Germline V CDR1 and CDR2: ENHRY, SYGVKD. The CDR3 region is CAISGPPPGSRGYTF. The CDR3 DNA reads as TGTGCCATCAGTGGGCCCCCGCCAGGGTCGCGTGGCTACACCTTC.

This rearrangement joins TRBV14 to TRBJ2-7; D is perhaps TRBD1 (6 bases). CDR3 length equals 14 residues. The ends were cut back, 1 base at V and 0 bases at J, with 7 bases in the middle. The germline CDR1 and CDR2 sequences are SGHDN and FVKESK. CDR3 bases: TGTGCCAGCAGCCAAGTAGGGGGCTCCTACGAGCAGTACTTC. This sequence encodes CASSQVGGSYEQYF.

The chain employs TRBV6-1 and TRBJ1-6, with 8 bases fitting TRBD1. Germline CDR1 MNHNS, CDR2 SASEGT. The CDR3 extends over 16 amino acids. V was pared by 0 bases and J by 8 bases, with 6 bases of the junction left unmatched. The CDR3 sequence is CASSEAFGQGDSPLHF. The CDR3 DNA follows: TGTGCCAGCAGTGAAGCATTCGGACAGGGAGATTCACCCCTCCACTTT.

This clone occurred once. The rearrangement uses TRBV7-9 and TRBJ2-1, with 7 bases identical to TRBD1. Germline V gene data show CDR1 as SEHNR and CDR2 as FQNEAQ (reference sequence). This CDR3 is built from 16 residues. The trim removed 1 base at V and 4 bases at J, leaving 7 bases unmatched. The CDR3 bases are TGTGCCAGCAGCTTAGAATGGGGACAGTCATACAATGAGCAGTTCTTC. Protein sequence: CASSLEWGQSYNEQFF.

The chain is built from TRBV6-5 and TRBJ1-6; 7 nucleotides agree with TRBD1. There are 16 residues in the CDR3. The ends lost 0 bases at V and 9 bases at J; junction bases unmatched: 8. Germline V gene sequence: CDR1 MNHEY, CDR2 SVGAGI. CDR3 DNA sequence: TGTGCCAGCAGTTACTCAGGAGGGGGCGTCGGTTCACCCCTCCACTTT. This codes for CASSYSGGGVGSPLHF.

The rearrangement uses TRBV2 and TRBJ1-5; tentative D call: TRBD1 (6 bases). V dropped 6 bases and J dropped 3 bases, with 12 bases sitting between them. CDR3 size: 14 residues. The germline V gene encodes CDR1 SNHLY and CDR2 FYNNEI. The CDR3 DNA reads as TGTGCCAGCAGGGTCGACAGGAACAATCAGCCCCAGCATTTT. Residues: CASRVDRNNQPQHF. Combining the CDR3 with reference TRBV2 and TRBJ1-5 gives the whole variable domain EPEVTQTPSHQVTQMGQEVILRCVPISNHLYFYWYRQILGQKVEFLVSFYNNEISEKSEIFDDQFSVERPDGSNFTLKIRSTKLEDSAMYFCASRVDRNNQPQHFGDGTRLSIL.

The V call is TRBV7-9, the J call TRBJ2-3; D possibly corresponds to TRBD2 (6 bases). Germline CDR1 SEHNR, CDR2 FQNEAQ (reference sequence). V lost 6 bases to trimming and J lost 4 bases, with 11 bases between them. The CDR3 is made up of 13 amino acids. CDR3 in amino acids: CASSLGLADTQYF. CDR3 bases: TGTGCCAGCAGTTTGGGACTGGCAGATACGCAGTATTTT.

This chain connects TRBV20-1 to TRBJ2-1; tentatively, D is TRBD2 (6 bases). V lost 3 bases and J lost 4, with 10 bases in between. Germline CDR1 and CDR2: DFQATT and SNEGSKA (reference sequence). This CDR3 is built from 13 residues. CDR3 coding DNA: TGCAGTGCTAGTGGCGGGATTTACAATGAGCAGTTCTTC. It specifies CSASGGIYNEQFF.